The clone carrying this T cell receptor beta chain was seen just once. Its target is not known. These data belong to a study of OX40 agonist ivuxolimab in advanced cancers. Study in general: Patients were 65% to 85% male with ages about 23 to 80, mean around 58.

The CDR3 contains 13 residues. The germline gives CDR1 GTSNPN, CDR2 SVGIG (reference sequence). The ends lost 4 bases at V and 0 bases at J; junction bases unmatched: 3. The repertoire was sequenced with immunoSEQ multiplex PCR; TCRdb's copy has only in-frame clones and lacks some. The sample holds just over 90,000 clones; approximately 92% are singletons and the top ten take 3.4%. Findings and caveats of the study: Fewer expanded clones were found on average in CD4+ than in CD8+ T cells.

The V gene is TRBV30, the J gene TRBJ2-7; TRBD2 matches at 7 bases. The clonotype comes from an adult with an advanced solid tumor such as melanoma, head and neck, liver or kidney cancer. This material consisted of CD4+ or CD8+ T cells sorted from blood, taken in a trial of the OX40 agonist ivuxolimab. The CDR3 here is CAWNTSDSYEQYF. Here the CDR3 DNA reads TGTGCCTGGAATACTAGCGACTCCTACGAGCAGTACTTC.